This is a list of T cell receptor beta chains from one sample in a study of cytomegalovirus exposure and HLA in healthy donors. The data were produced by immunoSEQ multiplex PCR, yet TCRdb's version contains in-frame clones alone and is incomplete. The data show approximately 230,000 clones, roughly 90% seen once. Sequencing was carried out using PBMCs. The source of these receptors is a man in his late teens or twenties in good health and CMV-seropositive. CDR3s include the opening cysteine and the closing phenylalanine or tryptophan. The D gene is left open where the match is weak. Only some rows state a clone size, as once, few, many or a class for expanded clones.

d_call	v_call	clone_size	j_call	cdr3_nt	cdr3_aa
TRBD2	TRBV6-5	NA	TRBJ2-1	TGTGCCAGCAGACCCGGACTAGCGAGGACTTATGAGCAGTTCTTC	CASRPGLARTYEQFF
TRBD2	TRBV28	NA	TRBJ2-7	TGTGCCAGCAGTCTCGTAGCGGGGAACTCCTACGAGCAGTACTTC	CASSLVAGNSYEQYF
TRBD1	TRBV6-5	NA	TRBJ2-2	TGTGCCAGCAGTCCCCCGGGACAGGGGACCGGGGAGCTGTTTTTT	CASSPPGQGTGELFF
NA	TRBV27	NA	TRBJ2-6	TGTGCCAGCAGTTACTCTGGGGCCAACGTCCTGACTTTC	CASSYSGANVLTF
NA	TRBV6-6	NA	TRBJ1-4	TGTGCCAGTCGGGGGTACAATGAAAAACTGTTTTTT	CASRGYNEKLFF
NA	TRBV9	NA	TRBJ2-1	TGTGCCAGCAGCCCACGTTCGGGACATTACAATGAGCAGTTCTTC	CASSPRSGHYNEQFF
NA	TRBV29-1	NA	TRBJ1-1	TGCAGCGGGGGAGGGGGGGTTGAGACTGAAGCTTTCTTT	CSGGGGVETEAFF
TRBD2	TRBV18	NA	TRBJ2-1	TGTGCCAGCTCACCTCGACTAGCGGGAGATCGGGATGAGCAGTTCTTC	CASSPRLAGDRDEQFF
NA	TRBV19	once	TRBJ2-2	TGTGCCAGTAGTTCGGACCGTAGGGTTGAGGAGCTGTTTTTT	CASSSDRRVEELFF
NA	TRBV27	NA	TRBJ1-2	TGTGCCAGCAGTTTATCCTGGGATTGGGGCTACACCTTC	CASSLSWDWGYTF
TRBD1	TRBV28	NA	TRBJ1-2	TGTGCCAGCAGCCAATCTTCGACAGGGAACTATGGCTACACCTTC	CASSQSSTGNYGYTF
NA	TRBV2	NA	TRBJ2-2	TGTGCCAGCAGTGTAAGGGCTAGCGAGTTGGTCACCGGGGAGCTGTTTTTT	CASSVRASELVTGELFF
NA	TRBV5-6	NA	TRBJ2-5	TGTGCCAGCAGCTTGGGCCCTGACCCGGAGACCCAGTACTTC	CASSLGPDPETQYF
NA	TRBV7-7	NA	TRBJ2-2	TGTGCCAGCAGCTTAGACAGGCACGGGGAGCTGTTTTTT	CASSLDRHGELFF
NA	TRBV28	many	TRBJ1-4	TGTGCCAGCACCCAATGGGGGTTGAGTGAAAAACTGTTTTTT	CASTQWGLSEKLFF
NA	TRBV7-9	NA	TRBJ2-2	TGTGCCAGCAGCCAGCGCCAGGACGGGGAGCTGTTTTTT	CASSQRQDGELFF
TRBD1	TRBV9	NA	TRBJ1-2	TGTGCCAGCAGCCCCGGACAGGGAGACGGCTACACCTTC	CASSPGQGDGYTF
NA	TRBV7-9	many	TRBJ2-7	TGTGCCAGCAGCTTAGTTGAGGCTGCCCTATACTTC	CASSLVEAALYF
NA	TRBV7-2	NA	TRBJ2-7	TGTGCCAGCAGCTCCCCGGTAGGGATGGGCGAGCAGTACTTC	CASSSPVGMGEQYF
NA	TRBV5-1	NA	TRBJ2-1	TGCGCCAGCAGCTTTGGGGCCTACAATGAGCAGTTCTTC	CASSFGAYNEQFF
NA	TRBV27	NA	TRBJ1-1	TGTGCCAGCAGTTTAACACTGGGGCCGCTTTTCTTT	CASSLTLGPLFF
NA	TRBV30	NA	TRBJ2-7	TGTGCCGTATCAGTGACCCGGTCTTCCTACGAGCAGTACTTC	CAVSVTRSSYEQYF
NA	TRBV28	NA	TRBJ1-1	TGTGCCAGCAGTTTTCGGGGGGGGAACACTGAAGCTTTCTTT	CASSFRGGNTEAFF
NA	TRBV6-6	NA	TRBJ1-1	TGTGCCAGCAGTTACGGGCATGGGGGAGCGGGGACTGAAGCTTTCTTT	CASSYGHGGAGTEAFF
TRBD1	TRBV18	NA	TRBJ2-7	TGTGCCAGCTCACCTCGGGACAGGGAGTCCTACGAGCAGTACTTC	CASSPRDRESYEQYF
NA	TRBV2	few	TRBJ2-2	TGTGCCAGCAGCATGGGGGGATACACCGGGGAGCTGTTTTTT	CASSMGGYTGELFF
NA	TRBV7-7	NA	TRBJ2-5	TGTGCCAGCAGCTTGAATCAGGGGAACCCGGAGGAGACCCAGTACTTC	CASSLNQGNPEETQYF
NA	TRBV4-2	NA	TRBJ2-2	TGTGCCAGCAGCCAAGAGTACAGCTTGAATACCGGGGAGCTGTTTTTT	CASSQEYSLNTGELFF
NA	TRBV15	NA	TRBJ1-3	TGTGCCACCAGCCCAGCGAGGGGAAACACCATATATTTT	CATSPARGNTIYF
NA	TRBV5-1	NA	TRBJ2-1	TGCGCCAGCAGCGTTTTACAGAATCACAATGAGCAGTTCTTC	CASSVLQNHNEQFF
NA	TRBV18	NA	TRBJ1-3	TGTGCCAGCTCACCAATTGGAAACTCTGGAAACACCATATATTTT	CASSPIGNSGNTIYF
NA	TRBV7-9	NA	TRBJ2-7	TGTGCCAGCAGCTCTCCGGGGAGGTGGGAGCAGTACTTC	CASSSPGRWEQYF
NA	TRBV6-5	NA	TRBJ2-3	TGTGCCAGCAGTTACGTTGCTAGCACAGATACGCAGTATTTT	CASSYVASTDTQYF
NA	TRBV6-5	few	TRBJ1-2	TGTGCCAGCAGGGGCCGTGACTATGGCTACACCTTC	CASRGRDYGYTF
TRBD1	TRBV27	NA	TRBJ2-1	TGTGCCAGCAGTTTAACAGGGGTTAACAATGAGCAGTTCTTC	CASSLTGVNNEQFF
NA	TRBV6-1	NA	TRBJ1-2	TGTGCCAGCAGTGAGCAGGACTATGGCTACACCTTC	CASSEQDYGYTF
NA	TRBV6-5	NA	TRBJ1-1	TGTGCCAGCAGCCGGACATTGAACACTGAAGCTTTCTTT	CASSRTLNTEAFF
TRBD1	TRBV5-1	NA	TRBJ2-5	TGCGCCAGCAGCTTGGGGACAGGGAGGGAGACCCAGTACTTC	CASSLGTGRETQYF
TRBD2	TRBV13	NA	TRBJ2-5	TGTGCCAGCAGCTTAGGCCAGGCGGGAGTCGAGGAGACCCAGTACTTC	CASSLGQAGVEETQYF
NA	TRBV28	NA	TRBJ1-5	TGTGCCACCACGCTGAGGGGTCAGCCCCAGCATTTT	CATTLRGQPQHF
TRBD2	TRBV27	NA	TRBJ2-1	TGTGCCAGCAGTTTGAGGGAAGCGGGAGGCAATGAGCAGTTCTTC	CASSLREAGGNEQFF
NA	TRBV2	once	TRBJ2-5	TGTGCCAGCAACCCGTGGGGGGCCGCAGAGACCCAGTACTTC	CASNPWGAAETQYF
NA	TRBV30	NA	TRBJ1-1	TGTGCCTGGAGTTCGATGAACACTGAAGCTTTCTTT	CAWSSMNTEAFF
NA	TRBV6-5	NA	TRBJ1-1	TGTGCCAGCAGCCCATGGACTGGGAACACTGAAGCTTTCTTT	CASSPWTGNTEAFF
NA	TRBV11-2	NA	TRBJ1-4	TGTGCCAGCAGCTTACAGGGTTACGGTGAAAAACTGTTTTTT	CASSLQGYGEKLFF
TRBD1	TRBV29-1	NA	TRBJ2-5	TGCAGCGCCTCCGTGGGACAGGTCCGCCAAGAGACCCAGTACTTC	CSASVGQVRQETQYF
NA	TRBV25-1	NA	TRBJ2-6	TGTGCCAGCAGTGGGACAGTCTCTGGGGCCAACGTCCTGACTTTC	CASSGTVSGANVLTF
TRBD1	TRBV19	NA	TRBJ1-1	TGTGCCAGTAGTCATACAGGGGGTTACACTGAAGCTTTCTTT	CASSHTGGYTEAFF
NA	TRBV11-2	NA	TRBJ2-1	TGTGCCAGCAGCAGGGACAACTCCTACAATGAGCAGTTCTTC	CASSRDNSYNEQFF
TRBD2	TRBV27	NA	TRBJ2-1	TGTGCCAGCAGTTCGCCCCCGGGACTAGCGGGCCCCAATGAGCAGTTCTTC	CASSSPPGLAGPNEQFF